These 24 T cell receptor beta chains came from one sample sequenced in a study of blood T cell repertoires in COVID-19. Only in-frame clones appear in the TCRdb table, and some are missing; sequencing was by immunoSEQ multiplex PCR. In the table there are some 170,000 clones, about three quarters of which are singletons. Sequences were obtained from peripheral blood. All receptors come from a man aged 70-80 years with acute or convalescent COVID-19.

V is TRBV5-1 and J is TRBJ2-3; TRBD2 agrees at 8 bases. The V gene end was trimmed by 5 bases and the J gene end by 6 bases; junction bases not matched to a gene: 8. The V gene's germline CDR1 is SGHRS and CDR2 YFSETQ. This CDR3 contains 14 residues. The CDR3 here is CASRKSGSEDTQYF. Written as DNA, the CDR3 is TGCGCCAGCAGGAAGAGCGGGAGTGAGGATACGCAGTATTTT.

Worth noting for this clone: Different DNA sequences within this sample yield the same CDR3. The V gene is TRBV5-1, the J gene TRBJ2-3; tentative D call: TRBD2 (6 bases). Trimming shortened V by 1 base and J by 1 base, and 10 bases separated the two germline ends. Germline assignment: CDR1 SGHRS and CDR2 YFSETQ. This CDR3 has 15 amino acids. The CDR3 here is CASSLRGVGTDTQYF. CDR3 nucleotide sequence: TGCGCCAGCAGCTTGCGCGGGGTGGGCACAGATACGCAGTATTTT.

V is TRBV28 and J is TRBJ1-1, with 7 bases matching TRBD1. The germline CDR1 and CDR2 sequences are MDHEN and SYDVKM. The CDR3 has 13 amino acids. V shed 6 bases, J shed 3 bases, and the junction held 4 bases outside the gene matches. The CDR3 region is CASRPGTDTEAFF. The CDR3 DNA reads as TGTGCCAGCAGACCGGGGACAGACACTGAAGCTTTCTTT.

The chain uses TRBV12-5 and TRBJ2-7; TRBD2 agrees at 9 bases. Unmatched junction bases numbered 5, after V lost 0 bases and J lost 5 bases. The CDR3 is made up of 15 amino acids. CDR1 and CDR2 from the germline V gene are LGHNT and FRNRAP. CDR3 residues: CASGLVLGTSNEQYF. CDR3 sequence (DNA): TGTGCTAGTGGTTTGGTACTTGGGACTAGCAACGAGCAGTACTTC. Together with reference TRBV12-5 and TRBJ2-7, the CDR3 gives the full variable domain: DARVTQTPRHKVTEMGQEVTMRCQPILGHNTVFWYRQTMMQGLELLAYFRNRAPLDDSGMPKDRFSAEMPDATLATLKIQPSEPRDSAVYFCASGLVLGTSNEQYFGPGTRLTVT.

The rearrangement joins TRBV7-2 to TRBJ2-3; D is possibly TRBD1 (5 bases). CDR3 length equals 14 residues. The germline V gene encodes CDR1 SGHTA and CDR2 FQGNSA. Deletions cut 3 bases from V and 4 bases from J, with 11 bases between. CDR3 region: CASSFGSGPDTQYF. CDR3 coding DNA: TGTGCCAGCAGCTTTGGGTCAGGGCCAGATACGCAGTATTTT.

V is TRBV7-3 and J is TRBJ2-3, with TRBD2 as a possible D gene (6 bases). Germline V lookup: CDR1 SGHTA, CDR2 FQGTGA. V dropped 5 bases and J dropped 2 bases, with 11 bases sitting between them. CDR3 length: 14 amino acids. CDR3 DNA sequence: TGTGCCAGCAGCGTCGGGGGATCCACAGATACGCAGTATTTT. Residues: CASSVGGSTDTQYF.

J is TRBJ2-1 and V is TRBV5-1; perhaps TRBD2 as D (6 bases). Trimming removed 1 base from V and 3 bases from J, with 11 bases in between. Germline assignment: CDR1 SGHRS and CDR2 YFSETQ. This CDR3 region has 15 residues. CDR3 sequence reads: CASSLFGGDYNEQFF. CDR3 nucleotides: TGCGCCAGCAGCTTGTTCGGCGGGGACTACAATGAGCAGTTCTTC.

This clone was found a few times. V and J are TRBV7-2 and TRBJ2-5; D gene ambiguous. Germline CDR1 reads SGHTA; CDR2 reads FQGNSA. Trimming removed 2 bases from V and 2 bases from J, with 6 bases in between. The CDR3 extends over 13 amino acids. CDR3 sequence reads: CASSLSVQETQYF. For the CDR3, the DNA is TGTGCCAGCAGCTTATCAGTTCAAGAGACCCAGTACTTC.

V is TRBV12-3 or TRBV12-4 and J is TRBJ2-5; D gene uncertain. This CDR3 region has 13 residues. The ends were cut back, 6 bases at V and 5 bases at J, with 13 bases in the middle. CDR3 loop: CASSIVARETQYF. The DNA of the CDR3 is TGTGCCAGCAGCATAGTTGCGAGGGAGACCCAGTACTTC.

The J gene is TRBJ1-5, the V gene TRBV6-1; tentatively, D is TRBD1 (5 bases). V shed 5 bases and J shed 3 bases, with 11 bases lying between them. The CDR3 has 14 amino acids. CDR1 and CDR2 (germline): MNHNS, SASEGT. CDR3 nucleotides: TGTGCCAGCAGTTTACAGGAGATCAATCAGCCCCAGCATTTT. It translates to CASSLQEINQPQHF.

This clone was seen many times. V gene TRBV5-8 combines with J gene TRBJ2-2; 9 nucleotides line up with TRBD1. This CDR3 is built from 16 residues. V shed 4 bases and J 6 bases; nucleotides not matched to a gene: 10. Per germline, CDR1 SGHTS and CDR2 YDEGEE. CDR3 nucleotides: TGTGCCAGCAGCGGTGAACCACAGGGGGCATCCGGGGAGCTGTTTTTT. Encoded protein: CASSGEPQGASGELFF.

The table lists this clone with a few counts. The chain is built from TRBV27 and TRBJ2-3; TRBD2 agrees at 7 bases. CDR1 and CDR2 (germline): MNHEY, SMNVEV (reference sequence). The V gene end was trimmed by 2 bases and the J gene end by 2 bases; junction bases not matched to a gene: 4. The CDR3 totals 15 residues. The CDR3 region has the DNA TGTGCCAGCAGTTTAGCGGGGAGGGCCACAGATACGCAGTATTTT. Translated, it gives CASSLAGRATDTQYF.

This chain joins TRBV5-4 and TRBJ2-1; TRBD2 matches 11 bases. Germline V gene sequence: CDR1 SGHNT, CDR2 YYREEE (reference sequence). This CDR3 comprises 17 residues. J was trimmed by 1 base and V by 0 bases; bases with no gene match: 3. The CDR3 reads CASSLGGTSGSYNEQFF. The CDR3 DNA sequence: TGTGCCAGCAGCTTGGGAGGGACTAGCGGTTCCTACAATGAGCAGTTCTTC. Looking up the rest from reference TRBV5-4 and TRBJ2-1 gives the full variable domain: ETGVTQSPTHLIKTRGQQVTLRCSSQSGHNTVSWYQQALGQGPQFIFQYYREEENGRGNFPPRFSGLQFPNYSSELNVNALELDDSALYLCASSLGGTSGSYNEQFFGPGTRLTVL.

The chain joins TRBV15 to TRBJ1-1; D perhaps matches TRBD1 (5 bases). The CDR3 length is 15 residues. Germline V gene sequence: CDR1 LNHNV, CDR2 YYDKDF (reference sequence). The germline V and J ends were trimmed by 0 bases and 4 bases, with 12 bases remaining between them. The CDR3 DNA reads as TGTGCCACCAGCAGAGATCTTGGGGCTAGCACTGAAGCTTTCTTT. This translates into CATSRDLGASTEAFF. The full variable domain, with the rest looked up from reference TRBV15 and TRBJ1-1, is DAMVIQNPRYQVTQFGKPVTLSCSQTLNHNVMYWYQQKSSQAPKLLFHYYDKDFNNEADTPDNFQSRRPNTSFCFLDIRSPGLGDTAMYLCATSRDLGASTEAFFGQGTRLTVV.

This clone showed up just a few times. The chain carries TRBV11-1 and TRBJ2-2; TRBD1 aligns across 8 bases. The germline gives CDR1 SGHAT, CDR2 FQDESV (reference sequence). CDR3 length equals 16 residues. The J segment lost 6 bases and the V segment lost 8 bases, leaving 14 bases of the junction unmatched. The CDR3 region is CASSMNPGGAAGELFF. CDR3 bases: TGTGCCAGCTCAATGAATCCAGGGGGCGCGGCCGGGGAGCTGTTTTTT.

The rearrangement uses TRBV12-3 or TRBV12-4 and TRBJ1-5, with D maybe TRBD1 (5 bases). Trimming took 5 bases from V and 6 from J, leaving 11 bases between them. CDR3 length equals 13 residues. CDR3 nucleotide sequence: TGTGCCAGCAGTGCGCGAAGGGGTCAGCCCCAGCATTTT. Translation: CASSARRGQPQHF.

The V call is TRBV19, the J call TRBJ1-6; 10 nucleotides line up with TRBD1. Germline V CDR1 and CDR2: LNHDA, SQIVND (reference sequence). This CDR3 is 15 amino acids long. The ends lost 6 bases at V and 10 bases at J; junction bases unmatched: 9. The CDR3 DNA reads TGTGCCAGTAGCTTAACCGGGACAGGGGTCTCACCCCTCCACTTT. It codes for CASSLTGTGVSPLHF.

This chain links TRBV5-4 with TRBJ2-2, with TRBD1 matching 8 bases. The CDR3 has 16 residues. Germline V gene data show CDR1 as SGHNT and CDR2 as YYREEE (reference sequence). J lost 5 bases, V lost 0 bases, and 6 bases had no gene match. The CDR3 DNA is TGTGCCAGCAGCTTGGCCGGGACAGGCGTTACCGGGGAGCTGTTTTTT. Translation gives CASSLAGTGVTGELFF.

The chain carries TRBV4-1 and TRBJ2-7; TRBD1 might be the D (6 bases). The V and J ends lost 4 bases and 3 bases respectively, with 13 bases between them. Looked up from germline, CDR1 is MGHRA and CDR2 is YSYEKL. The CDR3 is made up of 14 amino acids. In nucleotides, the CDR3 is TGCGCCAGCAGCCGACTTACAGGGCGCTACGAGCAGTACTTC. This codes for CASSRLTGRYEQYF.

The chain employs TRBV11-1 and TRBJ2-5; no firm D call. Germline V gene data show CDR1 as SGHAT and CDR2 as FQDESV (reference sequence). The CDR3 contains 15 residues. V lost 5 bases and J 3 bases, leaving 16 bases between the germline ends. The CDR3 bases are TGTGCCAGCAGCGGTAACTCGGTCGAGGAAGAGACCCAGTACTTC. The encoded protein is CASSGNSVEEETQYF.

The chain employs TRBV7-9 and TRBJ1-1, with TRBD1 matching 7 bases. Unmatched junction bases numbered 5, after V lost 1 base and J lost 3 bases. CDR3 length equals 15 residues. Germline values: CDR1 SEHNR, CDR2 FQNEAQ (reference sequence). CDR3 in DNA: TGTGCCAGCAGCTTAGTAAGGGGGCCCGACACTGAAGCTTTCTTT. Translation: CASSLVRGPDTEAFF.

The chain is built from TRBV18 and TRBJ1-5; D is undetermined. Trimming removed 3 bases at V and 2 bases at J, with 2 bases between. The CDR3 length is 12 residues. Germline loops: CDR1 KGHSH, CDR2 LQKENI. The chain's CDR3 is CASSPGNQPQHF. The DNA of the CDR3 is TGTGCCAGCTCACCCGGCAATCAGCCCCAGCATTTT.

The chain is built from TRBV21-1 and TRBJ1-2; the DNA was not compared with TRBD1, the D call given in the table. TRBV21-1 is listed as a pseudogene. The CDR3 sequence is 15 residues long. CDR3 residues: CASSTGDRDSYGYTF. DNA for the CDR3: TGTGCCAGCAGCACAGGGGACAGGGACTCTTACGGCTACACCTTC.

The chain recombines TRBV5-6 with TRBJ2-3; 9 bases match TRBD2. The CDR3 spans 16 residues. The germline V gene encodes CDR1 SGHDT and CDR2 YYEEEE. V lost 4 bases to trimming and J lost 3 bases; unmatched junction nucleotides: 9. The DNA for the CDR3 is TGTGCCAGCAGCATAGATTCGAGCGGGAGGACAGATACGCAGTATTTT. Its protein is CASSIDSSGRTDTQYF.